One sample yielded the 20 T cell receptor beta chains listed below, sequenced in a study of shared clonotypes between healthy human individuals. Some clones are missing from TCRdb's copy, which holds only in-frame ones; the method was immunoSEQ multiplex PCR. The table lists 2 million or so clones, roughly 95% of them singletons. Input material: naive CD4+ T cells sorted from blood. As for subset: CD45RA+ positively selected. The receptor source for this set is a man aged 18 to 29 in good health.

There are many counts of this clone. The chain joins TRBV6-6 to TRBJ1-2, with a possible D match to TRBD1 (5 bases). V gave up 2 bases and J gave up 6 bases, with 13 bases separating them. The CDR3 has 14 residues. Looked up from germline, CDR1 is MNHNY and CDR2 is SVGAGI (reference sequence). The CDR3: CASSYDSQLDGYTF. In nucleotides, the CDR3 is TGTGCCAGCAGTTACGACAGTCAGTTGGATGGCTACACCTTC.

The CDR3 is CASSLGHYFSNEKLFF. Written as DNA, the CDR3 is TGTGCCAGCAGCTTGGGGCATTATTTTTCCAATGAAAAACTGTTTTTT. The chain has TRBV5-8 and TRBJ1-4; no clear D gene. Germline V lookup: CDR1 SGHTS, CDR2 YDEGEE. The CDR3 is 16 amino acids. V lost 0 bases to trimming and J lost 5 bases, with 14 bases between them.

CDR3 residues: CASSYSFGGTNEKLFF. The CDR3 DNA reads TGTGCCAGCAGTTACTCGTTTGGTGGTACTAATGAAAAACTGTTTTTT. The rearrangement links TRBV6-5 to TRBJ1-4; D is undetermined. In germline, CDR1 is MNHEY, CDR2 SVGAGI. Trimming removed 0 bases from V and 2 bases from J, with 10 bases in between. CDR3 length equals 16 residues.

The V call is TRBV4-2, the J call TRBJ1-2; D call uncertain. Trimming left V 0 bases short and J 6 bases short, with 20 bases between. CDR3 size: 17 residues. Germline V gene sequence: CDR1 LGHNA, CDR2 YNFKEQ. DNA of the CDR3: TGTGCCAGCAGCCAAGATCTCCGGGCCTCCCTACCTGATGGCTACACCTTC. This gives the protein CASSQDLRASLPDGYTF.

CDR3 protein: CASRTSGGTEAFF. The CDR3 DNA is TGTGCCAGCAGGACTTCAGGGGGAACTGAAGCTTTCTTT. The V and J genes are TRBV25-1 and TRBJ1-1; 7 bases align to TRBD1. The CDR3 totals 13 residues. Germline trimming cut 6 bases from V and 5 bases from J; bases unmatched to any gene: 6. Germline V CDR1 and CDR2: MGHDK, SYGVNS.

Only one count was recorded for this clone. The chain joins TRBV30 to TRBJ2-3; D may be TRBD2 (5 bases). The germline V and J ends were trimmed by 3 bases and 5 bases, with 9 bases remaining between them. The V gene's germline CDR1 is GTSNPN and CDR2 SVGIG (reference sequence). This CDR3 is built from 12 residues. The CDR3, as DNA: TGTGCCTGGAGCGAGGGTCAAGATACGCAGTATTTT. This sequence encodes CAWSEGQDTQYF.

The chain is built from TRBV28 and TRBJ2-7; D may be TRBD1 or TRBD2 (5 bases each). The CDR3 contains 14 residues. The V end lost 6 bases, the J end lost 4 bases, and 16 bases lay between the germline ends. The germline V gene encodes CDR1 MDHEN and CDR2 SYDVKM. The CDR3 region is CASRTAGTVYEQYF. In nucleotides, the CDR3 is TGTGCCAGCAGAACCGCCGGGACGGTTTACGAGCAGTACTTC.

This clone was observed a single time. The rearrangement joins TRBV18 to TRBJ1-1; D may be TRBD1 (6 bases). V shed 6 bases and J shed 4 bases, with 18 bases lying between them. The CDR3 has 15 residues. CDR1 is KGHSH and CDR2 is LQKENI in the germline V gene. CDR3 sequence reads: CASSSLTGLGTEAFF. The CDR3, as DNA: TGTGCCAGCTCCTCTCTAACAGGGTTGGGCACTGAAGCTTTCTTT.

A single count supports this clone. The chain carries TRBV5-1 and TRBJ2-4, with D possibly matching TRBD1 (6 bases). The CDR3 is made up of 14 amino acids. Trimming shortened V by 5 bases and J by 5 bases, and 14 bases separated the two germline ends. Germline V CDR1 and CDR2: SGHRS, YFSETQ. CDR3 amino acids: CASRTQGLQNIQYF. CDR3 nucleotides: TGCGCCAGCAGAACACAGGGCCTCCAAAACATTCAGTACTTC.

The chain employs TRBV11-2 and TRBJ2-2; 7 nucleotides line up with TRBD1. With 6 bases clipped from V and 5 bases from J, the junction kept 12 bases outside the gene matches. Germline assignment: CDR1 SGHAT and CDR2 FQNNGV. This CDR3 spans 16 amino acids. The CDR3: CASRSRGLSLTGELFF. CDR3 coding DNA: TGTGCCAGCAGGTCGAGGGGGCTAAGTCTTACCGGGGAGCTGTTTTTT. The full variable domain, with the rest looked up from reference TRBV11-2 and TRBJ2-2, is EAGVAQSPRYKIIEKRQSVAFWCNPISGHATLYWYQQILGQGPKLLIQFQNNGVVDDSQLPKDRFSAERLKGVDSTLKIQPAKLEDSAVYLCASRSRGLSLTGELFFGEGSRLTVL.

V usage is TRBV6-1 and J usage is TRBJ2-1, with TRBD2 identical over 13 bases. The CDR3 contains 16 residues. Trimming removed 4 bases from V and 5 bases from J; junction bases left unmatched: 5. Germline V gives CDR1 MNHNS, CDR2 SASEGT. The CDR3 sequence is CASSALAGGRHNEQFF. Written as DNA, the CDR3 is TGTGCCAGCAGTGCACTAGCGGGGGGGCGCCACAATGAGCAGTTCTTC.

The chain combines TRBV5-6 with TRBJ2-2, with TRBD2 matching 7 bases. V trimming: 1 base; J trimming: 3 bases; junction bases outside the gene matches: 3. Germline CDR1 SGHDT, CDR2 YYEEEE. The CDR3 runs 15 residues. In DNA, the CDR3 is TGTGCCAGCAGCTTGTATGGGAGGGACACCGGGGAGCTGTTTTTT. Protein: CASSLYGRDTGELFF.

The chain couples TRBV5-4 to TRBJ2-1; D is unclear. Trimming stripped 0 bases from V and 6 bases from J, with 13 bases between. CDR1 is SGHNT, CDR2 YYREEE, per germline (reference sequence). The CDR3 is 15 amino acids. The DNA for the CDR3 is TGTGCCAGCAGCTTGGGACAAGGGATGCGCAATGAGCAGTTCTTC. This translates into CASSLGQGMRNEQFF.

The chain combines TRBV10-3 with TRBJ1-1; 7 nucleotides agree with TRBD1. Looked up from germline, CDR1 is ENHRY and CDR2 is SYGVKD. The CDR3 extends over 14 amino acids. V lost 10 bases to trimming and J lost 4 bases; unmatched junction nucleotides: 12. The CDR3 spells CATTSDRLSTEAFF. The CDR3 bases are TGTGCCACTACTTCGGACAGGTTAAGCACTGAAGCTTTCTTT.

The chain joins TRBV19 to TRBJ1-1; D remains unclear. The V end lost 5 bases, the J end lost 0 bases, and 10 bases lay between the germline ends. CDR3 length: 14 amino acids. Germline V CDR1 and CDR2: LNHDA, SQIVND (reference sequence). The CDR3 is CASSSPAMNTEAFF. The CDR3 DNA reads as TGTGCCAGTAGTTCCCCAGCGATGAACACTGAAGCTTTCTTT.

The chain is built from TRBV5-8 and TRBJ1-3, with 11 bases lining up with TRBD1. The germline CDR1 and CDR2 sequences are SGHTS and YDEGEE. Losses at the gene ends were 5 bases for V and 3 bases for J; bases not matched to a gene: 4. CDR3 length equals 15 residues. In nucleotides, the CDR3 is TGTGCCAGCAGTTCGGACAGGGGGCATGGAAACACCATATATTTT. The encoded protein is CASSSDRGHGNTIYF.

The V call is TRBV19, the J call TRBJ2-7; D is unresolved. V was trimmed by 4 bases and J by 0 bases, leaving 10 bases between them. Germline-derived CDR1 and CDR2 are LNHDA and SQIVND (reference sequence). The CDR3 runs 14 residues. CDR3: CASSKSASSYEQYF. The CDR3 nucleotides read TGTGCCAGTAGTAAATCTGCTAGCTCCTACGAGCAGTACTTC.

V gene TRBV5-4 combines with J gene TRBJ1-2; 10 bases are shared with TRBD1. CDR3 length: 15 residues. V shed 4 bases, J shed 8 bases, and the junction held 11 bases outside the gene matches. The germline V gene encodes CDR1 SGHNT and CDR2 YYREEE (reference sequence). The CDR3 is CASSAWDRGMRGYTF. The CDR3 nucleotides read TGTGCCAGCAGCGCCTGGGACAGGGGTATGCGCGGCTACACCTTC.

For the CDR3, the DNA is TGTGCCAGCAGTTCGGGACAGGTATTGACCACTGAAGCTTTCTTT. It translates to CASSSGQVLTTEAFF. V usage is TRBV27 and J usage is TRBJ1-1; 8 bases fit TRBD1. CDR1 MNHEY and CDR2 SMNVEV come from the germline V gene (reference sequence). This CDR3 has 15 residues. Germline trimming cut 4 bases from V and 4 bases from J; bases unmatched to any gene: 8.

This chain links TRBV20-1 with TRBJ2-1; the D gene is possibly TRBD2 (5 bases). Looked up from germline, CDR1 is DFQATT and CDR2 is SNEGSKA (reference sequence). CDR3 size: 11 residues. Deletions cut 8 bases from V and 6 bases from J, with 11 bases between. The CDR3 region is CSWPAGNEQFF. Here the CDR3 DNA reads TGCAGTTGGCCGGCGGGCAATGAGCAGTTCTTC.